This TCR beta chain was identified in a study of blood T cell repertoires in COVID-19. On the study more broadly: Donors in the United States, Italy and Spain gave samples during acute or convalescent COVID-19. PBMCs, B-cell-depleted T cells, or T cells provided the cDNA or gDNA that made up the material.

Germline CDR1 is MDHEN and CDR2 is SYDVKM. This CDR3 has 12 amino acids. V lost 11 bases, J lost 3 bases, and 11 bases lay in between. Per the authors' pipeline: Amplification of reference gene primers was used by the study to estimate nucleated cell counts. The repertoire was sequenced with immunoSEQ multiplex PCR; TCRdb's copy has only in-frame clones and lacks some. The V and J calls and clone size come from that table; D and trimming were worked out from the DNA. Of under 55,000 clones listed, less than 80% are singletons. The sequencing input was peripheral blood. The chain couples TRBV28 to TRBJ2-4; D may be TRBD1 (5 bases). The clonotype was recovered from an older man with acute or convalescent COVID-19. The CDR3 here is CAAWGGKNIQYF. Written as DNA, the CDR3 is TGTGCCGCCTGGGGCGGCAAAAACATTCAGTACTTC.